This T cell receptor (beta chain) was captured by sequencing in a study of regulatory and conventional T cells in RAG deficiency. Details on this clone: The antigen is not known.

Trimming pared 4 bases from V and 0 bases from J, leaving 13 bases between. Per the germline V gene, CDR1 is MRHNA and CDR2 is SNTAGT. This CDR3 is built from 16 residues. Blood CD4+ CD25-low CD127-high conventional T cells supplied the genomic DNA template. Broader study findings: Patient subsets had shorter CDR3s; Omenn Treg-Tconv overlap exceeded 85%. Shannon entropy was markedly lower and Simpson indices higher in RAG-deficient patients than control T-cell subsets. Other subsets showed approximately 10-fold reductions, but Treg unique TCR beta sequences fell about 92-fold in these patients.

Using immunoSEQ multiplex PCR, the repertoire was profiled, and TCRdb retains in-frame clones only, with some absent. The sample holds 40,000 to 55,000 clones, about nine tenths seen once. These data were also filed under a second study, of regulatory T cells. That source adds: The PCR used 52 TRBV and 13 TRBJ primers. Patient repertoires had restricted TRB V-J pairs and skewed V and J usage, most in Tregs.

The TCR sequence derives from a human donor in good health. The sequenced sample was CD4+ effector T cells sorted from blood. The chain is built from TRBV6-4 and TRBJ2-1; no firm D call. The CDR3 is CASSAFSMSSYNEQFF. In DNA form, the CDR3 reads TGTGCCAGCAGTGCTTTTTCCATGAGCTCCTACAATGAGCAGTTCTTC.